This TCR beta chain was captured by sequencing in a study of metastatic and nonmetastatic thyroid tumors. No treatment had been given to any patient before thyroid surgery. TCRdb reprocessed the PCR reads via MiXCR. The profile shows roughly 59,000 clones, about a sixth of them singletons. This CDR3 is 17 amino acids long. J was trimmed by 3 bases and V by 5 bases; bases with no gene match: 13. The V gene's germline CDR1 is LNHDA and CDR2 SQIVND (reference sequence). This clone has a count of ten or more. Other DNA sequences from this sample encode an identical CDR3 as well. The chain uses TRBV19 and TRBJ1-2, with 9 bases that match TRBD1. The TCR originated in a male donor with papillary thyroid cancer or a benign thyroid nodule (not recorded which). Some clones in this sample may be carry-over from other donors' samples. Sequencing used blood. The CDR3 DNA sequence: TGTGCCAGTAGTTCTGTCGCGGGACAGGGTTTCTACTATGGCTACACCTTC. Its protein is CASSSVAGQGFYYGYTF.